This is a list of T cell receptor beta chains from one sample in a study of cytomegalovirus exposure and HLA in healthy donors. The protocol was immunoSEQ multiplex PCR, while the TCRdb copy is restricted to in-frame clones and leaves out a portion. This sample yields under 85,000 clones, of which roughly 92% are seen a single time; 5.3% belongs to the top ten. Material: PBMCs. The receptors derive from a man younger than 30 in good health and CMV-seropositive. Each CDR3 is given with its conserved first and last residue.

cdr3_aa: CASSGGGRTYEQYF
v_call: TRBV2

cdr3_aa: CASSPMTSGAYNEQFF
v_call: TRBV7-3

cdr3_aa: CASTDPAGGGETQYF
v_call: TRBV7-3

cdr3_aa: CASSPARDRQETQYF
v_call: TRBV6-6

cdr3_aa: CASSPALAGVRNEQFF
v_call: TRBV5-4

cdr3_aa: CASSPYGEGYEQYF
v_call: TRBV27

cdr3_aa: CASSSGDILNTEAFF
v_call: TRBV7-9

cdr3_aa: CASSAIQGGQPQHF
v_call: TRBV10-2

cdr3_aa: CASSRAGGMNTEAFF
v_call: TRBV19

cdr3_aa: CTSSQDRREVSQGHCVTKNIQYF
v_call: TRBV1

cdr3_aa: CASSLGQYATNEKLFF
v_call: TRBV28

cdr3_aa: CASSLDRVKQPQHF
v_call: TRBV28

cdr3_aa: CASSQDRQWPQHF
v_call: TRBV4-1

cdr3_aa: CASSLNAQGTEAFF
v_call: TRBV18

cdr3_aa: CASSLLAQGSYEQYF
v_call: TRBV28

cdr3_aa: CASSQRTGTGNTIYF
v_call: TRBV14

cdr3_aa: CASSELDSSYEQYF
v_call: TRBV27

cdr3_aa: CATSRDRASGSYEQYF
v_call: TRBV15

cdr3_aa: CSVVGGWMNTEAFF
v_call: TRBV29-1

cdr3_aa: CSVGDSSGNTIYF
v_call: TRBV29-1